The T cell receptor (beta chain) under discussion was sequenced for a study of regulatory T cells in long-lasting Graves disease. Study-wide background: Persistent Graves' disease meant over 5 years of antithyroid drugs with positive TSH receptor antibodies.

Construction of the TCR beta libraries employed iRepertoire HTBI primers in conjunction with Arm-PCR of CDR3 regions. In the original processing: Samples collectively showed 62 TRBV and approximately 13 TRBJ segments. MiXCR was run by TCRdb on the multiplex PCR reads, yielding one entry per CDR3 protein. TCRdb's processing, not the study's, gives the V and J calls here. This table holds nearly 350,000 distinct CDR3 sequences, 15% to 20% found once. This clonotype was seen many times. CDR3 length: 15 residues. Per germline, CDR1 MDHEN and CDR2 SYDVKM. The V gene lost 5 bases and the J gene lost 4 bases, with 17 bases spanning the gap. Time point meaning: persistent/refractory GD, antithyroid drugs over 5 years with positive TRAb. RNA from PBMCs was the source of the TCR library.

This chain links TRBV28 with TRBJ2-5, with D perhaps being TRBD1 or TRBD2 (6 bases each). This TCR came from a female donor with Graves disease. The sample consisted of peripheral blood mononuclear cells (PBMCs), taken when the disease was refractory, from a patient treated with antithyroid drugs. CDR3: CASSPFLQGGETQYF. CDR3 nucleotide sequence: TGTGCCAGCAGTCCATTCTTACAGGGAGGAGAGACCCAGTACTTC.